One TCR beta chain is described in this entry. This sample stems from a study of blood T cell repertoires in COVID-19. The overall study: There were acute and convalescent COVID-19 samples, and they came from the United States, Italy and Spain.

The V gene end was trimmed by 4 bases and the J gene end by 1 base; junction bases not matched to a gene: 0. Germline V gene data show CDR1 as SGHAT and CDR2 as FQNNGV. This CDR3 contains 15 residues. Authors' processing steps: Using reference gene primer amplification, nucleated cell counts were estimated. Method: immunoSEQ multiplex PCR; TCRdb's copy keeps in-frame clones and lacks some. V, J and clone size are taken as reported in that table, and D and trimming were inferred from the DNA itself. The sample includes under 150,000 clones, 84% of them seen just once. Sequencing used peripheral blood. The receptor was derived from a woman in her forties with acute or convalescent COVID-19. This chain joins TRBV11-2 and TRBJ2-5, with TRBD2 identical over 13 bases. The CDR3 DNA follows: TGTGCCAGCAGCTGGACTAGCGGGGGCCAAGAGACCCAGTACTTC. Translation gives CASSWTSGGQETQYF.